Included here is one T cell receptor beta chain sequence, with context. CDR1 and CDR2 from the germline V gene are MDHEN and SYDVKM. This CDR3 is 16 amino acids long. V lost 6 bases, J lost 3 bases, and 18 bases lay in between. These data are taken from a study of blood T cell repertoires in COVID-19. Some clones are missing from TCRdb's copy, which holds only in-frame ones; the method was immunoSEQ multiplex PCR. Of about 100,000 clones listed, 79% are singletons. The clonotype comes from a woman older than 75 with active or convalescent COVID-19. V and J are TRBV28 and TRBJ2-1, with D perhaps matching TRBD2 (6 bases). Sequencing used peripheral blood. CDR3 in DNA: TGTGCCAGCAGCCCCCCAGGGAGCGGGCACTACAATGAGCAGTTCTTC. Its translation is CASSPPGSGHYNEQFF.